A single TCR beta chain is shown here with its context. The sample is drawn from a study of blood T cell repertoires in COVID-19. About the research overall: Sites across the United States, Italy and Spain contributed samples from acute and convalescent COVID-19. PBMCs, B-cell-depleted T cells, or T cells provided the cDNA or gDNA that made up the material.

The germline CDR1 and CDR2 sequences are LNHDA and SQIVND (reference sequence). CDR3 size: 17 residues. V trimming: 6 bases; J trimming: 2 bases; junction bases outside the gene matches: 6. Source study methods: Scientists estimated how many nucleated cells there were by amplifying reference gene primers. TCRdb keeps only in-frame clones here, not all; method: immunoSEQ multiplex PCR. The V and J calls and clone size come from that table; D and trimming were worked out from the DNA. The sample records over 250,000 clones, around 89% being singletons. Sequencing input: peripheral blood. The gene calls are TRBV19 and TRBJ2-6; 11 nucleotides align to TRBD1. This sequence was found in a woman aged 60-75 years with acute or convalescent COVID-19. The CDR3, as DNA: TGTGCCAGTAGGCCGGGGACAGGGGGTGCTGGGGCCAACGTCCTGACTTTC. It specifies CASRPGTGGAGANVLTF.